Below, 19 T cell receptor beta chains from the same sample are listed, as sequenced in a study of T cells in women clearing cervical HPV infection (dated by TCRdb to 2016 to 2019). Library creation used the immunoSEQ multiplex PCR assay. TCRdb holds this immuneACCESS table with in-frame rearrangements only. Some clones are missing; in checked studies, unresolved V genes explain under half, and the rest has no known cause. The table for this sample shows tens of thousands of clones. 1.4% of the sample comes from the top ten. Sequencing was performed on blood buffy coat. These receptors came from a woman aged 18-69 years with a cervical HPV16 infection that either progressed to CIN3+ or cleared (not recorded which).

Regarding this clone: The CDR3 end is not reached by the read, which stops 3 residues before it; the germline J gene fills it in. The gene calls are TRBV20-1 and TRBJ2-1; no reliable D call. CDR3 size: 11 residues. Looked up from germline, CDR1 is DFQATT and CDR2 is SNEGSKA (reference sequence). Trimming pared 6 bases from V and 3 bases from J, leaving 6 bases between. CDR3 in amino acids: CSARVYNEQFF. The part of the CDR3 DNA that was read is TGCAGTGCAAGGGTCTACAATGAG.

To note about this clone: The sequenced fragment ends 3 residues before the CDR3 boundary, so the rest is inferred from the germline J gene. The chain carries TRBV5-5 and TRBJ1-5; no clear D gene. Trimming removed 5 bases from V and 0 bases from J, with 12 bases in between. The CDR3 loop spans 15 amino acids. Germline CDR1 is SGHKS and CDR2 is YYEKEE (reference sequence). The part of the CDR3 DNA that was read is TGTGCCAGCAGGTCTTCAGGATATAGCAATCAGCCC. Encoded protein: CASRSSGYSNQP. The full CDR3 sequence reads CASRSSGYSNQPQHF.

To note about this clone: The CDR3 end falls 3 residues outside the read, so it is completed with the germline J gene. The chain links TRBV7-2 to TRBJ2-7; a possible D gene is TRBD2 (6 bases). Trimming left V 3 bases short and J 6 bases short, with 9 bases between. The CDR3 totals 12 residues. Germline CDR1 is SGHTA and CDR2 is FQGNSA. CDR3 bases read: TGTGCCAGCAGCTTGACTAGGGTCGAG. As protein: CASSLTRVE. The entire CDR3 is CASSLTRVEQYF. The full variable domain, completed using reference TRBV7-2 and TRBJ2-7, is GAGVSQSPSNKVTEKGKDVELRCDPISGHTALYWYRQSLGQGLEFLIYFQGNSAPDKSGLPSDRFSAERTGGSVSTLTIQRTQQEDSAVYLCASSLTRVEQYFGPGTRLTVT.

Note on this clone: The DNA ends 3 residues before the CDR3 does, and the rest of the CDR3 is filled in from the germline J gene. The J gene is TRBJ2-5, the V gene TRBV19; D is uncertain. Germline assignment: CDR1 LNHDA and CDR2 SQIVND (reference sequence). The length of the CDR3 is 13 residues. The germline V and J ends were trimmed by 7 bases and 5 bases, with 14 bases remaining between them. The covered CDR3 bases are TGTGCCAGTACTACCCGCCCCGGGGAGACC. This sequence encodes CASTTRPGET. The whole CDR3 reads CASTTRPGETQYF.

About this clone itself: The missing CDR3 end, 3 residues past where the read stops, is filled in from the germline J gene. The chain links TRBV6-2 or TRBV6-3 to TRBJ2-1; 12 bases map to TRBD2. Germline V gene data show CDR1 as MNHEY and CDR2 as SVGEGT. The CDR3 has 16 amino acids. After removal of 6 bases from V and 4 bases from J, the junction contained 7 bases not matched to a gene. The part of the CDR3 DNA that was read is TGTGCCAGCAGCTCCTCCACTAGCGGGAGGTACAATGAG. This encodes CASSSSTSGRYNE. Given in full, the CDR3 is CASSSSTSGRYNEQFF.

A remark on this clone: The CDR3 goes on 3 residues after the read ends, and that part is filled in from the germline J gene. The V call is TRBV20-1, the J call TRBJ2-5, with a weak D call TRBD2 (6 bases). This CDR3 contains 11 residues. The germline CDR1 and CDR2 sequences are DFQATT and SNEGSKA (reference sequence). V dropped 7 bases and J dropped 1 base, with 7 bases sitting between them. CDR3 bases read: TGCAGTGGCGGGGTCCAAGAGACC. It specifies CSGGVQET. The whole CDR3 protein reads CSGGVQETQYF.

On this clone: The CDR3 is cut off 3 residues early in the read; its end comes from the germline J gene. This sequence joins TRBV20-1 and TRBJ2-3, with 10 bases matching TRBD2. The CDR3 length is 17 residues. Germline V gene sequence: CDR1 DFQATT, CDR2 SNEGSKA (reference sequence). V trimming: 3 bases; J trimming: 7 bases; junction bases outside the gene matches: 16. CDR3 sequence: CSASSPIRTSGANTQYF. Partial CDR3 DNA: TGCAGTGCTAGTTCTCCTATCCGCACTAGCGGGGCAAATACG.

The CDR3 here is CASEQGQVNSPLHF. The CDR3 DNA, read in part, is TGTGCCAGCGAACAGGGTCAGGTTAATTCACCC. The gene calls are TRBV19 and TRBJ1-6; tentative D call: TRBD1 (6 bases). The sequenced fragment ends 3 residues before the CDR3 boundary, so the rest is inferred from the germline J gene. The CDR3 is 14 residues long. The ends were cut back, 9 bases at V and 6 bases at J, with 15 bases in the middle. Per the germline V gene, CDR1 is LNHDA and CDR2 is SQIVND (reference sequence).

Turning to this clone: The read ends 3 residues shy of where the CDR3 ends; the end is completed using the germline J gene. The chain links TRBV2 to TRBJ2-4, with 7 bases matching TRBD2. The CDR3 loop spans 15 amino acids. Per the germline V gene, CDR1 is SNHLY and CDR2 is FYNNEI. V dropped 5 bases and J dropped 8; count of bases not matched to a gene: 12. Partial CDR3 DNA: TGTGCCAGCAGTATAGCGGGCCAACCCACGGACATT. It specifies CASSIAGQPTDI. The full-length CDR3 reads as CASSIAGQPTDIQYF.

Worth noting for this clone: The read finishes 3 residues shy of the CDR3 end, and the germline J gene is used to complete it. The rearrangement joins TRBV5-1 to TRBJ1-3; 10 nucleotides line up with TRBD1. V lost 3 bases to trimming and J lost 7 bases; unmatched junction nucleotides: 4. CDR1 SGHRS and CDR2 YFSETQ come from the germline V gene. The CDR3 spans 14 residues. Partial CDR3 DNA: TGCGCCAGCAGCTCCGGGACAGGGGCGAACACC. Its protein is CASSSGTGANT. From start to end, the CDR3 is CASSSGTGANTIYF.

For this clone: The read halts 3 residues ahead of the CDR3 end, with the missing end drawn from the germline J gene. This chain links TRBV7-9 with TRBJ1-2; D may be TRBD1 (6 bases). Germline loops: CDR1 SEHNR, CDR2 FQNEAQ (reference sequence). The CDR3 runs 14 residues. The CDR3 bases that were read are TGTGCCAGCAGCCAAGACAGGACACTATACGAC. Its translation is CASSQDRTLYD. The CDR3 in its entirety is CASSQDRTLYDYTF.

With respect to this clone: The CDR3 end is not reached by the read, which stops 3 residues before it; the germline J gene fills it in. The V call is TRBV30, the J call TRBJ2-7, with 8 bases aligning to TRBD2. V shed 0 bases and J 3 bases; nucleotides not matched to a gene: 10. Germline lookup yields CDR1 GTSNPN and CDR2 SVGIG (reference sequence). This CDR3 has 16 residues. The sequenced part of the CDR3 DNA is TGTGCCTGGAGTGTACCCCACAGCGGGAGTTACTACGAG. It codes for CAWSVPHSGSYYE. The CDR3 in its entirety is CAWSVPHSGSYYEQYF.

On this clone: Read sequence stops 3 residues before the CDR3 end, and the germline J gene provides the missing end. V is TRBV2 and J is TRBJ1-4; D is possibly TRBD1 (5 bases). This CDR3 has 13 amino acids. V was trimmed by 9 bases and J by 3 bases, leaving 11 bases between them. From germline, CDR1 is SNHLY and CDR2 FYNNEI. The CDR3 DNA, read in part, is TGTGCCAGGAACAGGAGCCCTAATGAAAAA. This encodes CARNRSPNEK. The whole CDR3 sequence is CARNRSPNEKLFF.

Concerning this clone: Coverage ceases 3 residues before the CDR3 finishes, and the germline J gene fills in the end. The V call is TRBV18, the J call TRBJ1-1; TRBD1 might be the D (5 bases). This CDR3 spans 15 amino acids. The V gene lost 6 bases and the J gene lost 1 base, with 15 bases spanning the gap. The germline gives CDR1 KGHSH, CDR2 LQKENI. The sequenced part of the CDR3 DNA is TGTGCCAGCTCCCTGGGGGGATCCCGGAACACTGAA. The encoded protein is CASSLGGSRNTE. The CDR3 in full is CASSLGGSRNTEAFF.

Remarks on this clone: The read stops 3 residues short of the end of the CDR3; the missing end is completed from the germline J gene. The genes are TRBV11-3 and TRBJ2-3, with D possibly TRBD2 on 6 matching bases. V was pared by 5 bases and J by 3 bases, with 12 bases between. CDR3 size: 14 residues. Germline CDR1 reads SGHNT; CDR2 reads YENEEA. CDR3 protein: CASSPPGGTDTQYF. The CDR3 DNA, read in part, is TGTGCCAGCAGCCCTCCTGGAGGGACAGATACG.

Regarding this clone: The CDR3 extends 3 residues past the end of the read, so its final part is completed from the germline J gene. The chain carries TRBV18 and TRBJ2-1; the match to TRBD2 covers 10 bases. The ends lost 2 bases at V and 9 bases at J; junction bases unmatched: 10. This CDR3 is built from 16 residues. Germline CDR1 is KGHSH and CDR2 is LQKENI. Partial CDR3 DNA: TGTGCCAGCTCACCAAAGGCCAGCGGGGGGGCCGGTGAG. Translation gives CASSPKASGGAGE. In full, the CDR3 is CASSPKASGGAGEQFF.

A word on this clone: The CDR3 extends 3 residues past the end of the read, so its final part is completed from the germline J gene. The gene calls are TRBV7-3 and TRBJ1-1; maybe TRBD1 (6 bases). Germline assignment: CDR1 SGHTA and CDR2 FQGTGA. Trimming shortened V by 3 bases and J by 5 bases, and 10 bases separated the two germline ends. The CDR3 has 13 amino acids. The sequenced part of the CDR3 DNA is TGTGCCAGCAGCTTCCAAGGGGGTACTGAA. Amino acids: CASSFQGGTE. The complete CDR3 reads CASSFQGGTEAFF. The variable domain in full, completed from reference TRBV7-3 and TRBJ1-1, reads GAGVSQTPSNKVTEKGKYVELRCDPISGHTALYWYRQSLGQGPEFLIYFQGTGAADDSGLPNDRFFAVRPEGSVSTLKIQRTERGDSAVYLCASSFQGGTEAFFGQGTRLTVV.

Details on this clone: Read coverage stops 3 residues before the CDR3 terminus; the germline J gene supplies the remainder. This chain links TRBV6-2 or TRBV6-3 with TRBJ1-4; D gene uncertain. The CDR3 has 13 residues. V was trimmed by 5 bases and J by 8 bases, leaving 12 bases between them. CDR1 MNHEY and CDR2 SVGEGT come from the germline V gene. CDR3 loop: CASSRTGKEKLFF. The sequenced CDR3 bases are TGTGCCAGCAGTCGGACGGGGAAAGAAAAA.

A remark on this clone: The CDR3 end lies 3 residues beyond the end of the read and is filled in from the germline J gene. J is TRBJ1-1 and V is TRBV29-1; a weak D match, TRBD1 (5 bases). The ends were cut back, 6 bases at V and 1 base at J, with 9 bases in the middle. CDR1 and CDR2 from the germline V gene are SQVTM and ANQGSEA. The CDR3 runs 12 residues. The chain's CDR3 is CSVVQGNTEAFF. The DNA read from the CDR3 is TGCAGCGTCGTCCAGGGGAACACTGAA.